The 2 T cell receptor beta chains in this list originate from one sample, sequenced in a study of blood T cell repertoires in COVID-19 (dated by TCRdb to 2020 to 2021). The method behind the library was the immunoSEQ multiplex PCR assay. The table comes from immuneACCESS by way of TCRdb, which keeps in-frame sequences with V and J called. Part of the clones is missing from these tables; in studies checked, under half for an unresolved V gene and the rest for unknown reasons. The sample profile shows approximately 240,000 clones; 82% of them were found once. 4% to 6% of the sample is taken by the ten largest. The sample comprised peripheral blood. The origin of the receptors is a woman aged 80 or over with active or convalescent COVID-19.

The chain employs TRBV2 and TRBJ2-3; D gene uncertain. The germline gives CDR1 SNHLY, CDR2 FYNNEI. Trimming removed 4 bases from V and 2 bases from J, with 7 bases in between. This CDR3 spans 13 amino acids. DNA for the CDR3: TGTGCCAGCAGTGTTGAGGACACAGATACGCAGTATTTT. Translation: CASSVEDTDTQYF. Complete variable domain (other parts from reference TRBV2 and TRBJ2-3): EPEVTQTPSHQVTQMGQEVILRCVPISNHLYFYWYRQILGQKVEFLVSFYNNEISEKSEIFDDQFSVERPDGSNFTLKIRSTKLEDSAMYFCASSVEDTDTQYFGPGTRLTVL.

This chain links TRBV19 with TRBJ1-5, with 10 bases matching TRBD1. The CDR3 totals 16 residues. V shed 2 bases, J shed 7 bases, and the junction held 8 bases outside the gene matches. The germline V gene has CDR1 LNHDA and CDR2 SQIVND (reference sequence). CDR3 amino acids: CASSIYGTGALQPQHF. CDR3 sequence (DNA): TGTGCCAGTAGTATATATGGGACAGGGGCTTTGCAGCCCCAGCATTTT.